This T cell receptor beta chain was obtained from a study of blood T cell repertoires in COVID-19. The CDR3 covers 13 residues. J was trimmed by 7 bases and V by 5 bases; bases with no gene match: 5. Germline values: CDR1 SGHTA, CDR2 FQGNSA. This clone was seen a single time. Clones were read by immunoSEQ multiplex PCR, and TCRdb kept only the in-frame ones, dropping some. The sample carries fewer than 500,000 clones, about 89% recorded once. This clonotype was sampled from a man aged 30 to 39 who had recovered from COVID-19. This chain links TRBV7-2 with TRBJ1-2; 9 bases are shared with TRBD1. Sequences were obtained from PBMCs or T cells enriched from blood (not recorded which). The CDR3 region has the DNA TGTGCCAGCAGCCGGGACAGGGCCGGTGGCTACACCTTC. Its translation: CASSRDRAGGYTF.